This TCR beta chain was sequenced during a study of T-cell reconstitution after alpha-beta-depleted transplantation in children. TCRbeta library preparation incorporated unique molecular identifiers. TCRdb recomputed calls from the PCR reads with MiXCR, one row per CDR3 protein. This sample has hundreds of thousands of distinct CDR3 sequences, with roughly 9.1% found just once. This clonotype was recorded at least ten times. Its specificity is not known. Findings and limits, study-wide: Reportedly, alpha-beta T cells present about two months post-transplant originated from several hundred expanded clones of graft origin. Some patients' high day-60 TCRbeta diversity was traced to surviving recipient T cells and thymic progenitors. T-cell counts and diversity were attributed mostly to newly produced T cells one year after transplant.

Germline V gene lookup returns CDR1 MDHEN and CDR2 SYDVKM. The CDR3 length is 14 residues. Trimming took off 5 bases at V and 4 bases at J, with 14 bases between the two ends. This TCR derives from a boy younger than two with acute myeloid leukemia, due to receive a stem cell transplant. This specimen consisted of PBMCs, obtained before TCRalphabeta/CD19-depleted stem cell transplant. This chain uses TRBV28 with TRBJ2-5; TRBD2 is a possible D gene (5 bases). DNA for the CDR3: TGTGCCAGCAGTCTCTGGGAGAAAGGAGAGACCCAGTACTTC. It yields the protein CASSLWEKGETQYF. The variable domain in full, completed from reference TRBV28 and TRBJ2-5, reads DVKVTQSSRYLVKRTGEKVFLECVQDMDHENMFWYRQDPGLGLRLIYFSYDVKMKEKGDIPEGYSVSREKKERFSLILESASTNQTSMYLCASSLWEKGETQYFGPGTRLLVL.